This passage covers 25 T cell receptor beta chains from one sample sequenced in a study of response to subunit inactivated influenza vaccine. One entry per CDR3 protein, called by TCRdb with MiXCR from the RT-PCR reads. The repertoire holds more than 450,000 distinct CDR3 sequences, approximately 10% seen once, with about a tenth in the top ten. This sample comprised PBMCs from blood, obtained on the day of vaccination. The receptors here all came from a man aged 50-59 years who received an inactivated influenza vaccine.

This clonotype was observed a few times. The CDR3 reads CASSYLTSGANVLTF. The CDR3 DNA reads TGTGCCAGCAGTTACTTGACCTCTGGGGCCAACGTCCTGACTTTC. The J gene is TRBJ2-6, the V gene TRBV6-2 or TRBV6-3; no reliable D call. The germline gives CDR1 MNHEY, CDR2 SVGEGT. V was shortened by 1 base and J by 0 bases, with 4 bases between the two germline ends. This CDR3 comprises 15 residues.

This clonotype was detected once. The rearrangement links TRBV6-2 or TRBV6-3 to TRBJ2-7; possibly TRBD1 or TRBD2 for D (6 bases each). V lost 7 bases to trimming and J lost 2 bases, with 15 bases between them. Germline V gene data show CDR1 as MNHEY and CDR2 as SVGEGT. The CDR3 runs 14 residues. The CDR3 sequence: CASMGASVAYEQYF. In DNA, the CDR3 is TGTGCCAGCATGGGGGCTAGCGTTGCCTACGAGCAGTACTTC.

V and J are TRBV12-3 or TRBV12-4 and TRBJ2-5; D is uncertain. The V end was cut by 5 bases, the J end by 6 bases, with 16 bases between. This CDR3 is 14 amino acids long. CDR3 residues: CASSPLGSVQTQYF. In nucleotides, the CDR3 is TGTGCCAGCAGTCCCCTAGGCAGCGTGCAGACCCAGTACTTC.

This clonotype was seen a handful of times. V gene TRBV18 combines with J gene TRBJ2-7; weak D call: TRBD1 (6 bases). The CDR3 runs to 12 residues. V lost 6 bases and J 7 bases, leaving 13 bases between the germline ends. CDR1 and CDR2 (germline): KGHSH, LQKENI. CDR3: CASSRAQGEQYF. The CDR3 DNA reads as TGTGCCAGCTCCCGGGCTCAGGGGGAGCAGTACTTC.

V and J are TRBV12-3 or TRBV12-4 and TRBJ2-2, with 9 bases matching TRBD1. The V gene end was trimmed by 5 bases and the J gene end by 3 bases; junction bases not matched to a gene: 10. The CDR3 totals 17 residues. The CDR3: CASSDRWDRVYTGELFF. For the CDR3, the DNA is TGTGCCAGCAGTGACCGGTGGGACAGGGTTTACACCGGGGAGCTGTTTTTT.

The rearrangement uses TRBV20-1 and TRBJ2-3; 10 nucleotides line up with TRBD2. CDR3 length equals 16 residues. CDR1 is DFQATT and CDR2 is SNEGSKA in the germline V gene (reference sequence). The junction had 9 bases not matched to a gene; V was cut back by 0 bases and J by 6 bases. CDR3 residues: CSARDPASGRIDTQYF. The CDR3 DNA is TGCAGTGCTAGAGATCCGGCTAGCGGGAGAATTGATACGCAGTATTTT.

There are many counts of this clonotype. This sequence joins TRBV4-3 and TRBJ1-2; TRBD1 matches at 7 bases. This CDR3 is 14 amino acids long. The germline CDR1 and CDR2 sequences are LGHNA and YSLEER. After removal of 4 bases from V and 5 bases from J, the junction contained 7 bases not matched to a gene. The CDR3 spells CASSLDRTVYGYTF. CDR3 coding DNA: TGCGCCAGCAGCCTGGACAGGACCGTATATGGCTACACCTTC.

This clonotype was seen a few times. The chain joins TRBV12-5 to TRBJ1-1; the D is unclear. Deletions cut 0 bases from V and 5 bases from J, with 13 bases between. Germline CDR1 is LGHNT and CDR2 is FRNRAP. The CDR3 is 15 amino acids. Here the CDR3 DNA reads TGTGCTAGTGGTTTGGTATTTTGGGGATATACTGAAGCTTTCTTT. This sequence encodes CASGLVFWGYTEAFF.

This clonotype turned up a few times. The genes are TRBV20-1 and TRBJ1-2; a weak D match, TRBD1 (5 bases). The V end lost 7 bases, the J end lost 3 bases, and 9 bases lay between the germline ends. CDR1 is DFQATT, CDR2 SNEGSKA, per germline (reference sequence). There are 11 residues in the CDR3. CDR3 nucleotides: TGCAGTGGAGGGGATTACTATGGCTACACCTTC. Amino acid sequence: CSGGDYYGYTF.

There are a few counts of this clonotype. The rearrangement links TRBV20-1 to TRBJ2-3; 14 nucleotides line up with TRBD2. V trimming: 0 bases; J trimming: 0 bases; junction bases outside the gene matches: 14. The CDR3 length is 21 residues. Germline values: CDR1 DFQATT, CDR2 SNEGSKA (reference sequence). In DNA form, the CDR3 reads TGCAGTGCTAGAGACATCGGGACTAGCGGGGGCAACCGGACTAGCACAGATACGCAGTATTTT. Protein: CSARDIGTSGGNRTSTDTQYF.

This clonotype was found many times. The chain employs TRBV5-1 and TRBJ1-1; 7 bases are shared with TRBD1. Trimming took 2 bases from V and 0 from J; bases not matched to a gene: 7. The CDR3 has 16 amino acids. From germline, CDR1 is SGHRS and CDR2 YFSETQ. CDR3 coding DNA: TGCGCCAGCAGCTTAACAGGGGACTCCATGAACACTGAAGCTTTCTTT. Its protein product is CASSLTGDSMNTEAFF.

The table lists this clonotype with many counts. V is TRBV12-3 or TRBV12-4 and J is TRBJ1-2, with 7 bases fitting TRBD1. V lost 3 bases and J lost 4; bases outside the gene matches: 5. The length of the CDR3 is 14 residues. The CDR3 DNA follows: TGTGCCAGCAGTTTCGGGACAGATGGCTATGGCTACACCTTC. Amino acid sequence: CASSFGTDGYGYTF.

This clonotype was detected a few times. This chain uses TRBV24-1 with TRBJ2-1, with TRBD1 matching 7 bases. Germline CDR1 is KGHDR and CDR2 is SFDVKD. The ends lost 7 bases at V and 7 bases at J; junction bases unmatched: 3. CDR3 length: 12 amino acids. The CDR3 reads CATSHRGNEQFF. The CDR3 DNA reads as TGTGCCACCAGCCACAGGGGTAATGAGCAGTTCTTC.

The chain employs TRBV27 and TRBJ2-7, with TRBD1 matching 9 bases. Trimming removed 5 bases from V and 6 bases from J; junction bases left unmatched: 14. The CDR3 totals 16 residues. Germline V CDR1 and CDR2: MNHEY, SMNVEV (reference sequence). The CDR3 region has the DNA TGTGCCAGCAGTCCGCCGGGACAGGGTTATTCTTTCGAGCAGTACTTC. Translation: CASSPPGQGYSFEQYF.

The rearrangement links TRBV29-1 to TRBJ2-1; D tentatively fits TRBD1 or TRBD2 (5 bases each). Trimming took off 0 bases at V and 4 bases at J, with 16 bases between the two ends. There are 16 residues in the CDR3. Germline assignment: CDR1 SQVTM and CDR2 ANQGSEA. For the CDR3, the DNA is TGCAGCGTTGAAGATTTTAGGGGAGCATTGTACAATGAGCAGTTCTTC. Encoded protein: CSVEDFRGALYNEQFF.

This clonotype was counted between two and nine times. The genes are TRBV19 and TRBJ2-4, with 9 bases aligning to TRBD2. The CDR3 spans 19 residues. Per the germline V gene, CDR1 is LNHDA and CDR2 is SQIVND (reference sequence). With V trimmed by 2 bases and J by 2 bases, 13 bases remained unmatched. CDR3: CASSIKEKRASGTKNIQYF. The CDR3 nucleotides are TGTGCCAGTAGTATAAAAGAGAAGAGGGCTAGCGGGACCAAAAACATTCAGTACTTC.

Note on this clonotype: A much larger clonotype is one base distant, so this may be a read error. The CDR3 loop is CASRTTKGGEWYEQYF. The DNA for the CDR3 is TGCGCCAGCAGAACGACCAAGGGGGGCGAATGGTACGAGCAGTACTTC. The V call is TRBV5-1, the J call TRBJ2-7, with D possibly being TRBD1 or TRBD2 (6 bases each). V was pared by 5 bases and J by 4 bases, with 22 bases between. This CDR3 region has 16 residues. The germline V gene encodes CDR1 SGHRS and CDR2 YFSETQ.

This clonotype was counted between two and nine times. The chain has TRBV11-3 and TRBJ2-7; TRBD1 might be the D (6 bases). V lost 5 bases and J lost 5, with 10 bases in between. The CDR3 runs 12 residues. CDR1 is SGHNT and CDR2 is YENEEA in the germline V gene. The CDR3 spells CASSARGDEQYF. CDR3 in DNA: TGTGCCAGCAGCGCCAGGGGAGACGAGCAGTACTTC.

There are many counts of this clonotype. This chain uses TRBV20-1 with TRBJ2-7, with TRBD2 identical over 7 bases. In germline, CDR1 is DFQATT, CDR2 SNEGSKA (reference sequence). The CDR3 has 16 residues. The V and J ends lost 3 bases and 2 bases, in that order; junction bases with no gene match: 13. CDR3: CSASSLLAREPYEQYF. The CDR3 DNA reads as TGCAGTGCTAGCAGCCTACTAGCGAGAGAGCCCTACGAGCAGTACTTC.

For this clonotype: Possible read error: a much larger clone is one base away. The chain is built from TRBV20-1 and TRBJ1-5, with a tentative D call TRBD1 (5 bases). There are 17 residues in the CDR3. Germline-derived CDR1 and CDR2 are DFQATT and SNEGSKA (reference sequence). V lost 0 bases, J lost 5 bases, and 20 bases lay in between. The CDR3 nucleotides read TGCAGTGCTAGAGATGGAGGACATGGACGTTTGGATCAGCCCCAGCATTTT. Its translation is CSARDGGHGRLDQPQHF.

This clonotype was seen repeatedly, ten times or more. The J gene is TRBJ2-7, the V gene TRBV12-3 or TRBV12-4; possibly TRBD2 for D (5 bases). The CDR3 runs 12 residues. The ends were cut back, 1 base at V and 7 bases at J, with 8 bases in the middle. The CDR3 sequence is CASSLERGEQYF. The CDR3 DNA reads as TGTGCCAGCAGTTTAGAACGGGGAGAGCAGTACTTC.

There are a few counts of this clonotype. The chain joins TRBV20-1 to TRBJ2-7, with D possibly being TRBD1 (5 bases). V lost 5 bases and J lost 3, with 8 bases in between. The CDR3 consists of 11 residues. CDR1 is DFQATT, CDR2 SNEGSKA, per germline (reference sequence). In nucleotides, the CDR3 is TGCAGTGCTTTGCAGGGCTACGAGCAGTACTTC. It codes for CSALQGYEQYF.

This clonotype was observed a handful of times. The chain is built from TRBV6-1 and TRBJ1-3; D is unclear. The CDR3 sequence is 15 residues long. V was clipped by 7 bases and J by 2 bases, with 15 bases between them. CDR1 is MNHNS and CDR2 is SASEGT in the germline V gene. The CDR3 here is CASIGMGQAGNTIYF. The CDR3, as DNA: TGTGCCAGCATCGGGATGGGTCAGGCTGGAAACACCATATATTTT.

In its sample, this clonotype was seen a few times. The rearrangement joins TRBV7-2 to TRBJ1-2; D unresolved. The CDR3 is 13 amino acids. Trimming removed 1 base from V and 5 bases from J, with 8 bases in between. The germline V gene has CDR1 SGHTA and CDR2 FQGNSA. The CDR3 here is CASSLGQEYGYTF. CDR3 sequence (DNA): TGTGCCAGCAGCTTAGGTCAGGAGTATGGCTACACCTTC.

This clonotype was recorded a few times. The chain recombines TRBV4-2 with TRBJ2-2; TRBD2 matches at 8 bases. The CDR3 runs to 16 residues. Looked up from germline, CDR1 is LGHNA and CDR2 is YNFKEQ. V was pared by 0 bases and J by 5 bases, with 5 bases of the junction left unmatched. The CDR3 loop is CASSQDGTRLTGELFF. The DNA of the CDR3 is TGTGCCAGCAGCCAAGATGGGACTAGGCTGACCGGGGAGCTGTTTTTT.